Presented here are 18 T cell receptor beta chains from one specimen sequenced in a study of blood T cells in healthy people across ages. With a J-beta primer mix and a sample-barcoded 5' primer, a second PCR ran about 6 to 11 cycles. TCRdb re-called the 5' RACE reads with MiXCR, one entry per CDR3 protein. The sample holds 1.5 million to 2 million distinct CDR3 sequences; approximately 28% are singletons and the top ten take roughly 8%. Sequences were obtained from blood. These receptors were taken from a woman aged 25-40 years in good health.

This chain links TRBV19 with TRBJ2-1; 8 bases map to TRBD2. CDR3 length equals 16 residues. Trimming at V came to 7 bases and at J to 4 bases, leaving 12 bases not matched to a gene. The germline V gene encodes CDR1 LNHDA and CDR2 SQIVND (reference sequence). The CDR3 reads CASTSSGWAKYNEQFF. As DNA, the CDR3 is TGTGCCAGTACGTCTAGCGGGTGGGCCAAATACAATGAGCAGTTCTTC.

This clonotype was counted many times. The rearrangement joins TRBV5-1 to TRBJ2-7; the match to TRBD1 covers 7 bases. The CDR3 is 14 amino acids. Germline values: CDR1 SGHRS, CDR2 YFSETQ. The V gene end was trimmed by 5 bases and the J gene end by 1 base; junction bases not matched to a gene: 6. The CDR3 DNA reads as TGCGCCAGCAGGCCCTTGACAGGGTCCTACGAGCAGTACTTC. Amino acid sequence: CASRPLTGSYEQYF.

The V call is TRBV7-2, the J call TRBJ1-4; no definite D call. The CDR3 sequence is 12 residues long. Germline values: CDR1 SGHTA, CDR2 FQGNSA. The germline V and J ends were trimmed by 1 base and 8 bases, with 5 bases remaining between them. The CDR3 loop reads CASSLGPEKLFF. The CDR3 nucleotides read TGTGCCAGCAGCTTAGGGCCCGAAAAACTGTTTTTT.

The chain couples TRBV5-1 to TRBJ2-5; D might be TRBD2 (6 bases). Germline V gene data show CDR1 as SGHRS and CDR2 as YFSETQ. Trimming shortened V by 3 bases and J by 4 bases, and 16 bases separated the two germline ends. This CDR3 has 15 amino acids. The CDR3 protein is CASSSGEYLAETQYF. The CDR3 bases are TGCGCCAGCAGCTCGGGGGAATATCTCGCAGAGACCCAGTACTTC.

This clonotype was found a few times. The rearrangement links TRBV4-2 to TRBJ2-1; the D gene is possibly TRBD2 (6 bases). CDR3 size: 16 residues. Germline V gene lookup returns CDR1 LGHNA and CDR2 YNFKEQ. The V end was cut by 1 base, the J end by 0 bases, with 10 bases between. The DNA for the CDR3 is TGTGCCAGCAGCCAAGGTAGGGACTTCTCCTACAATGAGCAGTTCTTC. It encodes CASSQGRDFSYNEQFF.

For this clonotype: The junction departs from the called germline gene at one end, perhaps through a read error. This sequence joins TRBV5-1 and TRBJ2-1; tentatively, D is TRBD1 or TRBD2 (5 bases each). Germline loops: CDR1 SGHRS, CDR2 YFSETQ. The CDR3 consists of 16 residues. The DNA of the CDR3 is TGCGCCAGCGGCTTGGGATGGGGGAGCTCCTACAATGAGCAGTTCTTC. It codes for CASGLGWGSSYNEQFF.

The J gene is TRBJ2-5, the V gene TRBV28; 7 bases fit TRBD1. This CDR3 is built from 15 residues. Trimming removed 1 base from V and 1 base from J; junction bases left unmatched: 3. Germline assignment: CDR1 MDHEN and CDR2 SYDVKM. The CDR3 is CASSLLGQFQETQYF. The CDR3, as DNA: TGTGCCAGCAGTTTATTGGGACAGTTCCAAGAGACCCAGTACTTC.

In this sample, this clonotype turned up a few times. The CDR3 DNA sequence: TGTGCCAGCAGCGCTTTAGGAGGGGATAGTCTCAATGAGCAGTTCTTC. This translates into CASSALGGDSLNEQFF. The rearrangement uses TRBV9 and TRBJ2-1; D possibly corresponds to TRBD2 (6 bases). The ends were cut back, 3 bases at V and 6 bases at J, with 19 bases in the middle. The CDR3 has 16 amino acids. CDR1 and CDR2 from the germline V gene are SGDLS and YYNGEE.

This clonotype occurred many times. The genes are TRBV7-3 and TRBJ2-1; the D is unclear. This CDR3 spans 13 amino acids. Germline CDR1 SGHTA, CDR2 FQGTGA. Trimming took 3 bases from V and 9 from J, leaving 12 bases between them. The CDR3 DNA sequence: TGTGCCAGCAGCTTTTCAGGAAGTGGTGAGCAGTTCTTC. Protein product: CASSFSGSGEQFF. The entire variable domain, with the rest obtained from reference TRBV7-3 and TRBJ2-1, is as follows: GAGVSQTPSNKVTEKGKYVELRCDPISGHTALYWYRQSLGQGPEFLIYFQGTGAADDSGLPNDRFFAVRPEGSVSTLKIQRTERGDSAVYLCASSFSGSGEQFFGPGTRLTVL.

This clonotype came up a few times. The chain employs TRBV4-3 and TRBJ2-5; weak D call: TRBD1 (6 bases). The CDR3 contains 14 residues. The V gene lost 3 bases and the J gene lost 3 bases, with 11 bases spanning the gap. Germline V gives CDR1 LGHNA, CDR2 YSLEER. CDR3 bases: TGCGCCAGCAGCCACGGACAGTTAAAAGAGACCCAGTACTTC. Amino acid sequence: CASSHGQLKETQYF.

This clonotype has a handful of counts. One junction end disagrees with the germline gene, perhaps due to a read error. This chain joins TRBV29-1 and TRBJ1-4; D perhaps matches TRBD1 (5 bases). The germline V gene has CDR1 SQVTM and CDR2 ANQGSEA. There are 15 residues in the CDR3. CDR3 bases: TGCAGCCCCGGGGGTCTTCTTGCAACTAATGGAAAACTGTTTTTT. It codes for CSPGGLLATNGKLFF.

This chain links TRBV7-9 with TRBJ2-1; TRBD1 matches at 7 bases. V shed 1 base, J shed 4 bases, and the junction held 10 bases outside the gene matches. The CDR3 totals 17 residues. The germline V gene has CDR1 SEHNR and CDR2 FQNEAQ (reference sequence). The CDR3 is CASSLGTGLGLYNEQFF. The CDR3 bases are TGTGCCAGCAGCTTAGGGACAGGCTTGGGGCTTTACAATGAGCAGTTCTTC. Supplemented by reference TRBV7-9 and TRBJ2-1, the full variable domain reads DTGVSQNPRHKITKRGQNVTFRCDPISEHNRLYWYRQTLGQGPEFLTYFQNEAQLEKSRLLSDRFSAERPKGSFSTLEIQRTEQGDSAMYLCASSLGTGLGLYNEQFFGPGTRLTVL.

This clonotype occurred a few times. The chain has TRBV29-1 and TRBJ2-1; TRBD1 might be the D (6 bases). In germline, CDR1 is SQVTM, CDR2 ANQGSEA. This CDR3 contains 13 residues. With 7 bases removed from V and 2 bases from J, the gap between germline ends came to 12 bases. The CDR3 DNA sequence: TGCAGCGGACGGACAGTAGCCTACAATGAGCAGTTCTTC. This translates into CSGRTVAYNEQFF.

The rearrangement uses TRBV18 and TRBJ2-5; the D is unclear. Germline-derived CDR1 and CDR2 are KGHSH and LQKENI. CDR3 length: 15 amino acids. V was pared by 4 bases and J by 4 bases, with 16 bases between. CDR3 amino acids: CASSLRRGPGETQYF. The CDR3 coding sequence is TGTGCCAGCTCACTCCGTCGTGGCCCGGGAGAGACCCAGTACTTC.

To note about this clonotype: This may be a read error: a much more frequent sequence differs by one nucleotide. The genes are TRBV4-1 and TRBJ2-1, with D maybe TRBD1 (5 bases). Per germline, CDR1 MGHRA and CDR2 YSYEKL. Trimming took off 1 base at V and 5 bases at J, with 9 bases between the two ends. The CDR3 runs 14 residues. CDR3 loop: CASSQAGQNNEQFF. The CDR3 DNA reads TGCGCCAGCAGCCAAGCAGGGCAGAACAATGAGCAGTTCTTC.

The sample holds a few counts of this clonotype. The V and J genes are TRBV24-1 and TRBJ1-2; 8 bases agree with TRBD1. The CDR3 spans 14 residues. Germline values: CDR1 KGHDR, CDR2 SFDVKD. V dropped 4 bases and J dropped 4; count of bases not matched to a gene: 4. The chain's CDR3 is CATSDPGQGYGYTF. CDR3 bases: TGTGCCACCAGTGACCCTGGACAGGGCTATGGCTACACCTTC.

The table lists this clonotype with many counts. V is TRBV28 and J is TRBJ2-3; D tentatively fits TRBD1 or TRBD2 (5 bases each). Germline V gene data show CDR1 as MDHEN and CDR2 as SYDVKM. There are 16 residues in the CDR3. Deletions cut 6 bases from V and 5 bases from J, with 21 bases between. The CDR3 here is CASSTRDQGIKDTQYF. CDR3 DNA sequence: TGTGCCAGCAGCACAAGGGACCAGGGAATAAAAGATACGCAGTATTTT.

V gene TRBV10-3 combines with J gene TRBJ2-3, with D tentatively TRBD2 (6 bases). The CDR3 length is 15 residues. V was clipped by 6 bases and J by 3 bases, with 16 bases between them. Germline values: CDR1 ENHRY, CDR2 SYGVKD. The DNA of the CDR3 is TGTGCCATCAGGGATAGCGGCTCAGGTACAGATACGCAGTATTTT. Amino acids: CAIRDSGSGTDTQYF.